This TCR beta chain was sequenced for a study of OX40 agonist ivuxolimab in advanced cancers. Germline CDR1 and CDR2: SGHRS and YFSETQ. V trimming: 0 bases; J trimming: 12 bases; junction bases outside the gene matches: 15. This CDR3 has 18 amino acids. Repertoires were generated with immunoSEQ multiplex PCR, while TCRdb's copy carries only in-frame clones and drops some. The sample lists about 25,000 clones, 79% occurring once. Sequencing was performed on CD4+ or CD8+ T cells sorted from blood, taken in a trial of the OX40 agonist ivuxolimab. This receptor was taken from an adult with an advanced solid tumor such as melanoma, head and neck, liver or kidney cancer. V usage is TRBV5-1 and J usage is TRBJ1-6; 10 nucleotides align to TRBD1. The CDR3 here is CASSLEDRGYGDRGPLHF. The CDR3 DNA sequence: TGCGCCAGCAGCTTGGAGGACAGGGGGTACGGTGATAGAGGACCCCTCCACTTT.